This section outlines one TCR beta chain sequence together with its context. This specimen comes from a study of blood T cell repertoires in COVID-19. Overall study context: T cells, B-cell-depleted T cells, or PBMCs provided the cDNA or gDNA that served as material.

As originally analysed: Amplification of reference gene primers was used by the study to estimate nucleated cell counts. Assay used: immunoSEQ multiplex PCR; TCRdb lists only in-frame clones, some missing. The D gene and trimming were derived from the DNA, and the V and J assignments and clone size from that table. The table has 140,000 to 150,000 clones, over 80% seen once. Germline assignment: CDR1 SGHRS and CDR2 YFSETQ. V gave up 4 bases and J gave up 0 bases; unmatched junction bases: 4. CDR3 length: 15 amino acids. V is TRBV5-1 and J is TRBJ1-5; 7 bases fit TRBD1. The source is a man aged 55 to 69 with active or convalescent COVID-19. The sequencing sample was made of peripheral blood. CDR3 sequence: CASSPTGSSNQPQHF. CDR3 DNA: TGCGCCAGCAGCCCGACAGGGAGTAGCAATCAGCCCCAGCATTTT. The whole variable domain, filled in from reference TRBV5-1 and TRBJ1-5, reads KAGVTQTPRYLIKTRGQQVTLSCSPISGHRSVSWYQQTPGQGLQFLFEYFSETQRNKGNFPGRFSGRQFSNSRSEMNVSTLELGDSALYLCASSPTGSSNQPQHFGDGTRLSIL.